This TCR beta chain comes out of a study of blood T cell repertoires in COVID-19. Profiling relied on immunoSEQ multiplex PCR, and the TCRdb table lists in-frame clones only, not all of them. The sample carries 110,000 to 150,000 clones, roughly nine tenths recorded once. A note on this clone: Other nucleotide sequences from this sample produce the same CDR3.

Germline values: CDR1 LGHDT, CDR2 YNNKEL (reference sequence). The CDR3 is made up of 13 amino acids. The germline V and J ends were trimmed by 3 bases and 5 bases, with 10 bases remaining between them. This chain links TRBV3-1 (or the pseudogene TRBV3-2) with TRBJ1-2; possible D gene TRBD1, 6 bases. The TCR sequence derives from a woman aged 60 to 75 with active COVID-19. The sequenced material came from peripheral blood. This CDR3 reads CASSQGGAYGYTF. The CDR3 region has the DNA TGTGCCAGCAGCCAGGGGGGGGCATATGGCTACACCTTC.